These 2 T cell receptor beta chains were sequenced from one sample in a study of T cells after yellow fever vaccination. One entry per CDR3 protein results from TCRdb running MiXCR on the 5' RACE reads. The sample includes 300,000 to 400,000 distinct CDR3 sequences, about 11% of them seen just once. Sample: CD4+ T cells sorted from PBMCs, taken 45 days after the yellow fever booster vaccination. These receptors all come from a man younger than 30 who received the YFV17D yellow fever vaccine.

This clonotype was detected only a few times. This chain uses TRBV6-6 with TRBJ1-4; 9 bases map to TRBD1. Germline V gene lookup returns CDR1 MNHNY and CDR2 SVGAGI (reference sequence). The junction had 7 bases not matched to a gene; V was cut back by 6 bases and J by 5 bases. This CDR3 contains 15 residues. CDR3 region: CASRYRGLVNEKLFF. The CDR3 bases are TGTGCCAGCAGATACAGGGGGCTGGTGAATGAAAAACTGTTTTTT.

Regarding this clonotype: A much larger clone lies a single base off, so this may be a read error. The chain recombines TRBV2 with TRBJ2-3; 10 bases map to TRBD2. Trimming cost V 8 bases and J 4 bases; bases outside gene matches: 9. CDR1 is SNHLY and CDR2 is FYNNEI in the germline V gene. The CDR3 consists of 15 residues. In DNA, the CDR3 is TGTGCCAGCTGTCAAAAGCGGGGGGGCCCAGATACGCAGTATTTT. Encoded protein: CASCQKRGGPDTQYF.